These T cell receptor beta chains were read from a single sample in a study of blood T cell repertoires in COVID-19. Sequenced by immunoSEQ multiplex PCR; TCRdb stores in-frame clones only, minus some. The table has tens of thousands of clones, roughly 85% seen once. Sequencing was done on a sample of peripheral blood. Receptor source: a man at least 80 years old with acute or convalescent COVID-19. Each CDR3 is given with its conserved first and last residue. D genes are given only for firm matches. Part of the rows lack a size; the others show once, few, many or a class for expanded clones.

V gene	D gene	clone size	J gene	CDR3 DNA	CDR3 protein
TRBV6-5	-	-	TRBJ1-1	TGTGCCAGCAGTTCTCCCCCCGAGACTGAAGCTTTCTTT	CASSSPPETEAFF
TRBV19	TRBD1	-	TRBJ1-6	TGTGCCAGTAGTGCCGACAGGGGCAATTCACCCCTCCACTTT	CASSADRGNSPLHF
TRBV9	-	-	TRBJ1-6	TGTGCCAGCAGCTCCCGACAGGTTAATTCACCCCTCCACTTT	CASSSRQVNSPLHF
TRBV9	-	-	TRBJ2-2	TGTGCCAGCAGCGTATCCCCGACAGGAGTCACCGGGGAGCTGTTTTTT	CASSVSPTGVTGELFF
TRBV7-7	-	few	TRBJ2-7	TGTGCTAGCAGCTTTAGGCAGGGGTATTTCTACGAGCAGTACTTC	CASSFRQGYFYEQYF
TRBV7-6	TRBD2	-	TRBJ2-5	TGTGCCAGCCGCGGGGGGGAGACCCAGTACTTC	CASRGGETQYF
TRBV9	-	-	TRBJ1-2	TGTGCCAGCAGCGGGTGGCAGGGAGGTGGCTACACCTTC	CASSGWQGGGYTF
TRBV30	TRBD1	-	TRBJ1-3	TGTGCCCGTAATCAGGGGGCGAACGGAAACACCATATATTTT	CARNQGANGNTIYF
TRBV5-4	-	-	TRBJ2-5	TGTGCCAGCAGCTTGGGGAGGGGGCAAGGAGAGACCCAGTACTTC	CASSLGRGQGETQYF
TRBV6-1	TRBD1	-	TRBJ2-3	TGTGCCAGCAGTGACAGGGGGCTGGGAGCAGATACGCAGTATTTT	CASSDRGLGADTQYF
TRBV4-2	-	once	TRBJ2-3	TGTGCCAGCAGCCAAGAGGCTAGCGCGAGCACAGATACGCAGTATTTT	CASSQEASASTDTQYF
TRBV12-3/TRBV12-4	-	-	TRBJ1-5	TGTGCCAGCAGTTTTAACAATCAGCCCCAGCATTTT	CASSFNNQPQHF
TRBV3-1/TRBV3-2	TRBD1	-	TRBJ1-4	TGTGCCAGCAGCTACAGGGGCGGTGAAAAACTGTTTTTT	CASSYRGGEKLFF
TRBV19	-	many	TRBJ2-2	TGTGCCACCAACGGGCGGGGAACGAACACCGGGGAGCTGTTTTTT	CATNGRGTNTGELFF
TRBV5-1	-	-	TRBJ1-6	TGCGCCAGCAGCACTACCGACAGTACCCTCCACTTT	CASSTTDSTLHF
TRBV15	-	-	TRBJ1-1	TGTGCCACCAGCAGAGACAGGGTCACTGAAGCTTTCTTT	CATSRDRVTEAFF
TRBV2	TRBD1	-	TRBJ2-7	TGTGCCAGCAGTGTGGACAGGGGACGCGAGCAGTACTTC	CASSVDRGREQYF
TRBV6-5	TRBD1	-	TRBJ2-5	TGTGCCAGCAGTTACGGGACAGGGTATTCCGAGACCCAGTACTTC	CASSYGTGYSETQYF
TRBV3-1/TRBV3-2	TRBD1	-	TRBJ1-4	TGTGCCAGCAGCCTAGAAATAAAACAGGGGGCGAGAGAAAAACTGTTTTTT	CASSLEIKQGAREKLFF
TRBV6-5	-	-	TRBJ2-3	TGTGCCAGCAGTCAGACAGATACGCAGTATTTT	CASSQTDTQYF
TRBV11-3	-	once	TRBJ2-1	TGTGCCAGCAGCTTCCGCTCGGGGATATACAATGAGCAGTTCTTC	CASSFRSGIYNEQFF
TRBV6-5	-	-	TRBJ2-7	TGTGCCAGCAGTTACTCCTCACTACAGGGAAGGGACGAGCAGTACTTC	CASSYSSLQGRDEQYF
TRBV2	-	once	TRBJ1-4	TGTGCCAGCACGACACAGCCGGAAAAACTGTTTTTT	CASTTQPEKLFF
TRBV25-1	-	-	TRBJ1-4	TGTGCCAGCAGTGAATTAAAATCAACTAATGAAAAACTGTTTTTT	CASSELKSTNEKLFF
TRBV19	-	-	TRBJ1-5	TGTGCCAGTAGTATGGGGAGAAATCAGCCCCAGCATTTT	CASSMGRNQPQHF
TRBV7-9	TRBD1	-	TRBJ2-2	TGTGCCAGCAGGGCGACAGGGGGCGACACCGGGGAGCTGTTTTTT	CASRATGGDTGELFF
TRBV9	-	-	TRBJ1-2	TGTGCCAGTTCTAGGGGATACGGCTACACCTTC	CASSRGYGYTF
TRBV15	TRBD1	-	TRBJ1-1	TGTGCCACCAGCAGCGGAGACAGGGGGCTCACGTTCACTGAAGCTTTCTTT	CATSSGDRGLTFTEAFF
TRBV6-5	-	-	TRBJ1-2	TGTGCCAGCAGAAGAGGGTCGGGCGGCTATGGCTACACCTTC	CASRRGSGGYGYTF
TRBV18	TRBD1	-	TRBJ1-2	TGTGCCAGCTCAGGGACAGGGGGCGCTGAAGGCTACACCTTC	CASSGTGGAEGYTF
TRBV9	TRBD1	-	TRBJ1-3	TGTGCCAGCAGCCCGGGACAGGGAAGAACTGGAAACACCATATATTTT	CASSPGQGRTGNTIYF
TRBV10-3	-	once	TRBJ2-7	TGTGCCATCAGTTTCGGTCCCCCCTACGAGCAGTACTTC	CAISFGPPYEQYF
TRBV9	-	-	TRBJ1-6	TGTGCCAGCAGCCCCCGCATCGGGAATAATTCACCCCTCCACTTT	CASSPRIGNNSPLHF
TRBV12-3/TRBV12-4	TRBD1	medium-sized	TRBJ2-2	TGTGCCAGCAGTGCCGGGACAGGGAGGGAGCTGTTTTTT	CASSAGTGRELFF
TRBV5-6	TRBD1	-	TRBJ2-2	TGTGCCAGCAGCTTCGGGACAGGCAACACCGGGGAGCTGTTTTTT	CASSFGTGNTGELFF
TRBV3-1/TRBV3-2	TRBD1	once	TRBJ1-2	TGTGCCAGCAGCCAAGATTGGGGACAGCCGAATTATGGCTACACCTTC	CASSQDWGQPNYGYTF
TRBV18	-	-	TRBJ1-2	TGTGCCAGCTCACCAGGGGCAGACACCAAAGGCTACACCTTC	CASSPGADTKGYTF
TRBV4-2	TRBD1	-	TRBJ1-6	TGTGCCAGCAGCCAATCTCGACAGGGGGATTCACCCCTCCACTTT	CASSQSRQGDSPLHF
TRBV9	TRBD1	-	TRBJ1-1	TGTGCCAGCAGCGTAGACCCCCCACAGGGGGCTAAAGGGGAAGCTTTCTTT	CASSVDPPQGAKGEAFF
TRBV7-2	-	-	TRBJ2-7	TGTGCCAGCAGCTTGGGGCGAGACCACTACGAGCAGTACTTC	CASSLGRDHYEQYF